The 30 T cell receptor beta chains below all came from one sample that was sequenced in a study of Ad26.COV2.S vaccination and SARS-CoV-2 variants. TCRdb's copy holds only in-frame clones and misses some; the assay was immunoSEQ multiplex PCR. This table has hundreds of thousands of clones, roughly nine tenths appearing once. Sample treatment: about 20 received Ad26.COV2.S at low or high dose, single or two shots; about 5 received placebo; per-sample allocation not given. Specimen acquisition occurred on day 63 following the initial vaccine or placebo injection. This sample comprised peripheral blood, obtained in a trial of Ad26.COV2.S vaccine versus placebo. These TCRs come from a person between 18 and 59 years old who received the Ad26.COV2.S COVID-19 vaccine or a placebo.

This sequence joins TRBV3-1 (or the pseudogene TRBV3-2) and TRBJ2-5, with D unclear. Germline CDR1 LGHDT, CDR2 YNNKEL (reference sequence). This CDR3 contains 13 residues. The CDR3 DNA reads TGTGCAGCAGAGGCGCCGGACGTGGAGACCCAGTACTTC. Translated: CAAEAPDVETQYF.

The chain is built from TRBV4-3 and TRBJ2-3, with 9 bases fitting TRBD1. This CDR3 is built from 18 residues. Per germline, CDR1 LGHNA and CDR2 YSLEER. V shed 3 bases, J shed 2 bases, and the junction held 12 bases outside the gene matches. In DNA form, the CDR3 reads TGCGCCAGCAGCCAGGCTTCTTCCGGGACAGGGAACACAGATACGCAGTATTTT. Protein: CASSQASSGTGNTDTQYF.

This chain connects TRBV13 to TRBJ2-1; 8 bases fit TRBD2. V lost 5 bases to trimming and J lost 8 bases; unmatched junction nucleotides: 8. There are 14 residues in the CDR3. Germline CDR1 PRHDT, CDR2 FYEKMQ (reference sequence). The CDR3 here is CASSPPGLVDEQFF. CDR3 DNA: TGTGCCAGCAGCCCCCCGGGACTAGTCGATGAGCAGTTCTTC. Filled out from reference TRBV13 and TRBJ2-1, the complete variable domain reads AAGVIQSPRHLIKEKRETATLKCYPIPRHDTVYWYQQGPGQDPQFLISFYEKMQSDKGSIPDRFSAQQFSDYHSELNMSSLELGDSALYFCASSPPGLVDEQFFGPGTRLTVL.

The chain employs TRBV9 and TRBJ2-5; D is possibly TRBD2 (6 bases). This CDR3 spans 15 amino acids. In germline, CDR1 is SGDLS, CDR2 YYNGEE. Trimming took 0 bases from V and 5 from J, leaving 14 bases between them. CDR3 in DNA: TGTGCCAGCAGCGTAGAGGCCGGGGGAGCGGAGACCCAGTACTTC. The encoded protein is CASSVEAGGAETQYF.

V is TRBV6-5 and J is TRBJ1-2; D is possibly TRBD1 (6 bases). The V and J ends lost 4 bases and 7 bases respectively, with 10 bases between them. Germline CDR1 and CDR2: MNHEY and SVGAGI. The CDR3 is 12 residues long. This CDR3 is CASSSPQGGYTF. The DNA of the CDR3 is TGTGCCAGCAGTTCGCCACAGGGTGGCTACACCTTC.

The rearrangement joins TRBV18 to TRBJ2-6; the match to TRBD1 covers 9 bases. Per germline, CDR1 KGHSH and CDR2 LQKENI. With V trimmed by 9 bases and J by 3 bases, 12 bases remained unmatched. The CDR3 contains 17 residues. Written as DNA, the CDR3 is TGTGCCAGTCAATCCGGGACAGGGAAAATTGGGGCCAACGTCCTGACTTTC. Amino acid sequence: CASQSGTGKIGANVLTF.

On this clone itself: Other DNA sequences in this sample translate to the same CDR3. The V call is TRBV6-5, the J call TRBJ1-5, with D unresolved. There are 13 residues in the CDR3. The V gene's germline CDR1 is MNHEY and CDR2 SVGAGI. Trimming took off 2 bases at V and 0 bases at J, with 2 bases between the two ends. CDR3 sequence (DNA): TGTGCCAGCAGTTACGATAGCAATCAGCCCCAGCATTTT. This gives the protein CASSYDSNQPQHF.

The chain employs TRBV7-8 and TRBJ2-7; the D gene could be TRBD1 or TRBD2 (5 bases each). V was shortened by 4 bases and J by 3 bases, with 10 bases between the two germline ends. Germline CDR1 is SGHVS and CDR2 is FQNEAQ. The CDR3 covers 13 residues. The CDR3 loop is CASSWGPNYEQYF. CDR3 DNA sequence: TGTGCCAGCAGCTGGGGACCCAACTACGAGCAGTACTTC. The full variable domain, in which reference TRBV7-8 and TRBJ2-7 provide the parts outside the CDR3, is GAGVSQSPRYKVAKRGQDVALRCDPISGHVSLFWYQQALGQGPEFLTYFQNEAQLDKSGLPSDRFFAERPEGSVSTLKIQRTQQEDSAVYLCASSWGPNYEQYFGPGTRLTVT.

The chain recombines TRBV15 with TRBJ2-3, with 8 bases identical to TRBD1. CDR3 length: 17 amino acids. Trimming cost V 1 base and J 2 bases; bases outside gene matches: 8. Germline V gene lookup returns CDR1 LNHNV and CDR2 YYDKDF (reference sequence). CDR3 sequence (DNA): TGTGCCACCAGCAGAGCTCATGCGCAGGGGGCCACAGATACGCAGTATTTT. It encodes CATSRAHAQGATDTQYF.

The chain recombines TRBV29-1 with TRBJ1-2; 9 nucleotides match TRBD1. This CDR3 is built from 14 residues. V lost 1 base and J lost 3; bases outside the gene matches: 3. The germline CDR1 and CDR2 sequences are SQVTM and ANQGSEA. The DNA for the CDR3 is TGCAGCGTTGAAGGGGACAGGGAGGACTATGGCTACACCTTC. Its translation: CSVEGDREDYGYTF.

The chain joins TRBV24-1 to TRBJ2-2; D is perhaps TRBD2 (6 bases). CDR1 is KGHDR, CDR2 SFDVKD, per germline. Trimming took 6 bases from V and 8 from J, leaving 15 bases between them. The CDR3 covers 14 residues. The CDR3 reads CATSLSGSPGELFF. The CDR3 DNA is TGTGCCACCAGTTTATCCGGGAGTCCGGGGGAGCTGTTTTTT.

The chain has TRBV4-1 and TRBJ2-1; no firm D call. The CDR3 spans 11 residues. Germline V gives CDR1 MGHRA, CDR2 YSYEKL. The V end lost 1 base, the J end lost 10 bases, and 5 bases lay between the germline ends. In DNA form, the CDR3 reads TGCGCCAGCAGCCAAGGGCGGGAGCAGTTCTTC. Its protein product is CASSQGREQFF.

This clone came up once. The V and J genes are TRBV19 and TRBJ2-2; D remains ambiguous. CDR1 is LNHDA, CDR2 SQIVND, per germline (reference sequence). The CDR3 totals 12 residues. The V gene lost 4 bases and the J gene lost 5 bases, with 5 bases spanning the gap. CDR3 region: CASSTYTGELFF. The CDR3 region has the DNA TGTGCCAGTAGTACTTATACCGGGGAGCTGTTTTTT.

This clone has only one observation. The genes are TRBV6-5 and TRBJ2-3, with 8 bases that match TRBD2. The germline V gene encodes CDR1 MNHEY and CDR2 SVGAGI. Unmatched junction bases numbered 8, after V lost 6 bases and J lost 3 bases. The CDR3 runs 15 residues. The CDR3 region is CASRSGTRETDTQYF. The DNA for the CDR3 is TGTGCCAGCAGATCCGGGACTAGAGAAACAGATACGCAGTATTTT.

This chain joins TRBV2 and TRBJ2-7; TRBD1 is a possible D gene (6 bases). The CDR3 is 13 residues long. Germline-derived CDR1 and CDR2 are SNHLY and FYNNEI. V lost 7 bases to trimming and J lost 5 bases, with 15 bases between them. The CDR3: CASMPQGWNEQYF. Written as DNA, the CDR3 is TGTGCCAGCATGCCCCAGGGGTGGAACGAGCAGTACTTC. The whole variable domain, remainder taken from reference TRBV2 and TRBJ2-7, is EPEVTQTPSHQVTQMGQEVILRCVPISNHLYFYWYRQILGQKVEFLVSFYNNEISEKSEIFDDQFSVERPDGSNFTLKIRSTKLEDSAMYFCASMPQGWNEQYFGPGTRLTVT.

This chain connects TRBV7-6 to TRBJ2-3; D possibly matches TRBD1 or TRBD2 (6 bases each). The V and J ends lost 5 bases and 2 bases respectively, with 17 bases between them. The length of the CDR3 is 16 residues. Germline CDR1 is SGHVS and CDR2 is FNYEAQ. The CDR3 spells CASSPEDSGATDTQYF. DNA for the CDR3: TGTGCCAGCAGCCCCGAGGATTCGGGGGCCACAGATACGCAGTATTTT.

J is TRBJ1-5 and V is TRBV27; D ambiguous. Looked up from germline, CDR1 is MNHEY and CDR2 is SMNVEV (reference sequence). V lost 3 bases to trimming and J lost 3 bases, with 6 bases between them. CDR3 length: 13 residues. Here the CDR3 DNA reads TGTGCCAGCAGTTTCGCCACCAATCAGCCCCAGCATTTT. It encodes CASSFATNQPQHF.

V gene TRBV14 combines with J gene TRBJ1-6, with D unclear. Germline-derived CDR1 and CDR2 are SGHDN and FVKESK. Trimming removed 4 bases from V and 7 bases from J, with 14 bases in between. The CDR3 loop spans 15 amino acids. Written as DNA, the CDR3 is TGTGCCAGCAGCCCTCGACTGGGAGTGAATTCACCCCTCCACTTT. Translation gives CASSPRLGVNSPLHF.

Turning to this clone: The junction and the germline gene differ at one end; a read error may be behind it. This chain joins TRBV7-7 and TRBJ2-2; perhaps TRBD2 as D (6 bases). Germline V gene sequence: CDR1 SSHAT, CDR2 FNYEAQ (reference sequence). This CDR3 spans 16 amino acids. CDR3 nucleotide sequence: TGTGCTAGCAGCTTAGTCCGGGGGACGAACACCGGGGAGCTGTTTTTT. Translated: CASSLVRGTNTGELFF.

The chain joins TRBV5-1 to TRBJ2-5; weak D call: TRBD2 (6 bases). This CDR3 comprises 14 residues. CDR1 and CDR2 from the germline V gene are SGHRS and YFSETQ. V was cut by 4 bases and J by 2 bases, with 12 bases left in between. The CDR3 sequence is CASSPQGLQETQYF. The CDR3 DNA follows: TGCGCCAGCAGCCCTCAGGGACTGCAAGAGACCCAGTACTTC.

The chain joins TRBV11-3 to TRBJ2-1; no clear D. V was shortened by 5 bases and J by 6 bases, with 5 bases between the two germline ends. Germline CDR1 and CDR2: SGHNT and YENEEA. The CDR3 totals 11 residues. The CDR3, as DNA: TGTGCCAGCAGCCAAGCCAATGAGCAGTTCTTC. This gives the protein CASSQANEQFF. Looking up the rest from reference TRBV11-3 and TRBJ2-1 gives the full variable domain: EAGVVQSPRYKIIEKKQPVAFWCNPISGHNTLYWYLQNLGQGPELLIRYENEEAVDDSQLPKDRFSAERLKGVDSTLKIQPAELGDSAVYLCASSQANEQFFGPGTRLTVL.

The chain uses TRBV11-2 and TRBJ2-7; D is perhaps TRBD1 (5 bases). Trimming pared 0 bases from V and 1 base from J, leaving 13 bases between. CDR3 length: 16 residues. Germline values: CDR1 SGHAT, CDR2 FQNNGV. DNA for the CDR3: TGTGCCAGCAGCTTAGATCCCCAGGGAAATTCCTACGAGCAGTACTTC. This gives the protein CASSLDPQGNSYEQYF.

The chain has TRBV24-1 and TRBJ2-3; D unclear. This CDR3 is 13 amino acids long. The germline V gene encodes CDR1 KGHDR and CDR2 SFDVKD. V lost 9 bases and J 1 base, leaving 10 bases between the germline ends. The CDR3 DNA follows: TGTGCCACCGCGGATGGGGGCACAGATACGCAGTATTTT. Translation gives CATADGGTDTQYF.

The rearrangement uses TRBV19 and TRBJ1-6; D gene unclear. The V end was cut by 5 bases, the J end by 11 bases, with 13 bases between. CDR1 is LNHDA and CDR2 is SQIVND in the germline V gene (reference sequence). The CDR3 is made up of 13 amino acids. The CDR3 loop reads CASSAGSGTPLHF. The CDR3 bases are TGTGCCAGTAGTGCCGGGTCCGGGACACCCCTCCACTTT.

This rearrangement joins TRBV29-1 to TRBJ1-5; no reliable D call. V was clipped by 3 bases and J by 0 bases, with 9 bases between them. Germline CDR1 SQVTM, CDR2 ANQGSEA. This CDR3 comprises 14 residues. The CDR3 DNA is TGCAGCGTTGACCGTGTGCTTAGCAATCAGCCCCAGCATTTT. Protein sequence: CSVDRVLSNQPQHF.

This sequence joins TRBV19 and TRBJ2-1; D ambiguous. CDR1 and CDR2 (germline): LNHDA, SQIVND (reference sequence). CDR3 length equals 14 residues. V lost 5 bases and J 1 base, leaving 9 bases between the germline ends. As DNA, the CDR3 is TGTGCCAGTAGTTTGGATTCTTCCTACAATGAGCAGTTCTTC. It codes for CASSLDSSYNEQFF.

The V call is TRBV9, the J call TRBJ1-2; the D gene is possibly TRBD1 (5 bases). This CDR3 region has 14 residues. The germline V gene encodes CDR1 SGDLS and CDR2 YYNGEE. V was pared by 0 bases and J by 4 bases, with 10 bases between. In DNA form, the CDR3 reads TGTGCCAGCAGCGTAGGAGACAGACTCTATGGCTACACCTTC. This sequence encodes CASSVGDRLYGYTF. Supplemented by reference TRBV9 and TRBJ1-2, the full variable domain reads DSGVTQTPKHLITATGQRVTLRCSPRSGDLSVYWYQQSLDQGLQFLIQYYNGEERAKGNILERFSAQQFPDLHSELNLSSLELGDSALYFCASSVGDRLYGYTFGSGTRLTVV.

This chain connects TRBV19 to TRBJ2-3; 8 positions match TRBD2. The CDR3 consists of 15 residues. The germline V gene encodes CDR1 LNHDA and CDR2 SQIVND (reference sequence). Trimming removed 5 bases from V and 3 bases from J; junction bases left unmatched: 7. The chain's CDR3 is CASSLVAGRTDTQYF. For the CDR3, the DNA is TGTGCCAGTAGTCTGGTAGCGGGAAGGACAGATACGCAGTATTTT.

The DNA for the CDR3 is TGTGCCAGCACCCTAGCTAGCACAGATACGCAGTATTTT. This encodes CASTLASTDTQYF. The chain links TRBV6-5 to TRBJ2-3, with D possibly matching TRBD2 (5 bases). The V end lost 7 bases, the J end lost 0 bases, and 8 bases lay between the germline ends. The CDR3 covers 13 residues. Looked up from germline, CDR1 is MNHEY and CDR2 is SVGAGI.

This clone was observed once. The chain couples TRBV7-9 to TRBJ2-1; D may be TRBD2 (6 bases). Germline CDR1 and CDR2: SEHNR and FQNEAQ (reference sequence). V lost 5 bases, J lost 9 bases, and 17 bases lay in between. The CDR3 consists of 14 residues. CDR3 DNA: TGTGCCAGCAGCGTGAACCGGATGGGGGGTGAGCAGTTCTTC. Its translation: CASSVNRMGGEQFF.